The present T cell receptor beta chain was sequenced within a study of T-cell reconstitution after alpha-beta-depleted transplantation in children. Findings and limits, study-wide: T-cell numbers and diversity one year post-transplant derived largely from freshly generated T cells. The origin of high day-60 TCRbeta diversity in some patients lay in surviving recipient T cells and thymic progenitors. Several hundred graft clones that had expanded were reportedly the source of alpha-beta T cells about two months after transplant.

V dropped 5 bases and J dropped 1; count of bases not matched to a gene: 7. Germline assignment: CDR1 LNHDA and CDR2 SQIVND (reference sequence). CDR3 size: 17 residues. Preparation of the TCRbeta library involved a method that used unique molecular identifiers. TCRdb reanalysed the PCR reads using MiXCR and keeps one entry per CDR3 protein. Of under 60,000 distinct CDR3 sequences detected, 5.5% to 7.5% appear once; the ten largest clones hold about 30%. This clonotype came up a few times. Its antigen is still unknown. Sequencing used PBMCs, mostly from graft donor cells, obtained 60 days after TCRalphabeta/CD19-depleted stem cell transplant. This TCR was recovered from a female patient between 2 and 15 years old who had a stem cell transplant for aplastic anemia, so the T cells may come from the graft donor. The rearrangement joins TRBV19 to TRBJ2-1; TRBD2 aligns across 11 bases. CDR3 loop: CASSSASGRSSYNEQFF. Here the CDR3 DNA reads TGTGCCAGTAGTTCAGCTAGCGGGAGGAGTTCCTACAATGAGCAGTTCTTC.